This entry lists 6 T cell receptor beta chains sequenced from one sample in a study of cytomegalovirus exposure and HLA in healthy donors (TCRdb year 2017). The library came from the immunoSEQ multiplex PCR assay. For the multiplex PCR, a mixture combining 60 forward primers for TCR Vbeta segments and 13 reverse primers for TCR Jbeta segments was used. TCRdb retrieved this table from immuneACCESS and kept in-frame rearrangements only. Not all clones are present; in checked studies, unresolved V genes account for under half, and no reason is known for the remainder. This sample comprises more than 150,000 clones, 75% to 90% of them detected only once. Around 3% of the sample comes from the top ten. The sequenced material came from PBMCs. These receptors all come from a woman aged 45-60 years in good health and CMV-seropositive.

A note on this clone: A read error may produce the germline difference seen at one junction end. The chain has TRBV7-9 and TRBJ2-5; 9 positions agree with TRBD1. This CDR3 comprises 15 residues. CDR1 and CDR2 (germline): SEHNR, FQNEAQ (reference sequence). The CDR3 DNA sequence: TGTTCCAGCAGCCCCGGGACAGGGTTTTCAGAGACCCAGTACTTC. Translating gives CSSSPGTGFSETQYF. Full variable domain (outside the CDR3, taken from reference TRBV7-9 and TRBJ2-5): DTGVSQNPRHKITKRGQNVTFRCDPISEHNRLYWYRQTLGQGPEFLTYFQNEAQLEKSRLLSDRFSAERPKGSFSTLEIQRTEQGDSAMYLCSSSPGTGFSETQYFGPGTRLLVL.

In nucleotides, the CDR3 is TGCGCCAGCAGCGTCGCCCCGGCTAGCGGGGGCATACGCACAGATACGCAGTATTTT. Residues: CASSVAPASGGIRTDTQYF. The J gene is TRBJ2-3, the V gene TRBV4-1; 10 bases line up with TRBD2. The germline V gene has CDR1 MGHRA and CDR2 YSYEKL. The CDR3 runs to 19 residues. The V segment lost 5 bases and the J segment 1 base; nucleotides outside the gene matches: 15.

V usage is TRBV28 and J usage is TRBJ1-2, with 7 bases aligning to TRBD1. After removal of 3 bases from V and 1 base from J, the junction contained 5 bases not matched to a gene. CDR3 size: 15 residues. CDR1 is MDHEN, CDR2 SYDVKM, per germline. The CDR3 sequence: CASSFGGQLNYGYTF. CDR3 coding DNA: TGTGCCAGCAGTTTTGGGGGACAGCTTAACTATGGCTACACCTTC.

The V gene is TRBV5-1, the J gene TRBJ2-1; possible D gene TRBD2, 6 bases. CDR1 is SGHRS and CDR2 is YFSETQ in the germline V gene. CDR3 length equals 14 residues. Trimming took 9 bases from V and 4 from J, leaving 17 bases between them. CDR3 DNA: TGCGCCACTTCCCTTGGGGGAGGATACAATGAGCAGTTCTTC. As protein: CATSLGGGYNEQFF.

This clone was detected a few times. This chain joins TRBV6-5 and TRBJ2-3, with TRBD2 matching over 10 bases. Germline loops: CDR1 MNHEY, CDR2 SVGAGI. CDR3 size: 14 residues. Unmatched junction bases numbered 4, after V lost 6 bases and J lost 4 bases. The CDR3 spells CASSRGLAADTQYF. CDR3 nucleotide sequence: TGTGCCAGCAGCCGAGGACTAGCGGCAGATACGCAGTATTTT.

The rearrangement joins TRBV5-1 to TRBJ1-2; tentatively, D is TRBD1 (6 bases). V lost 1 base and J lost 6, with 13 bases in between. CDR1 SGHRS and CDR2 YFSETQ come from the germline V gene. This CDR3 comprises 14 residues. The DNA for the CDR3 is TGCGCCAGCAGCTTGTTGACCGGGGGGCATGGCTACACCTTC. Encoded protein: CASSLLTGGHGYTF.